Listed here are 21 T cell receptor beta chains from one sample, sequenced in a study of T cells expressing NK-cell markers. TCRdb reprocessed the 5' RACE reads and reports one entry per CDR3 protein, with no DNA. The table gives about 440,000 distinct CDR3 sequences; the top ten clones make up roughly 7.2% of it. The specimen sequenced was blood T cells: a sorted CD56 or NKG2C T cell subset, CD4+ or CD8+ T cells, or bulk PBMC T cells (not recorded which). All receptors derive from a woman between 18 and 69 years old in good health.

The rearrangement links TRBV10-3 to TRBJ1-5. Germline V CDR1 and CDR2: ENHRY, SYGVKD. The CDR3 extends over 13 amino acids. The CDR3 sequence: CAIGGQSNQPQHF.

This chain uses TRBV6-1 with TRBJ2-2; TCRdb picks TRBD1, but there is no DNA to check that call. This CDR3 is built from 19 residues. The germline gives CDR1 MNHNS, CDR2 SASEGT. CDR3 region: CASSEYSAGETTNTGELFF.

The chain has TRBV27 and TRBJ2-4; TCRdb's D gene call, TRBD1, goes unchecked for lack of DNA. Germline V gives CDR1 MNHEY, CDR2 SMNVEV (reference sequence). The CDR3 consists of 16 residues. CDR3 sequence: CASRGRDTLAKNIQYF.

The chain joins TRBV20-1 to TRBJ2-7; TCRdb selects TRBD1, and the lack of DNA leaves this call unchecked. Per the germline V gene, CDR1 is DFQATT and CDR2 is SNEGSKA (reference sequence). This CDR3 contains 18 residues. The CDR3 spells CSAEQGGKAIYPSYEQYF.

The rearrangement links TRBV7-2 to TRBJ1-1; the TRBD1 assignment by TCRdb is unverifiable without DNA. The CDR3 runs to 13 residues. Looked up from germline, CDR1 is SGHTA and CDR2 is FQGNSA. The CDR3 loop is CASSYTGSTEAFF.

The CDR3: CASSLGQTADEKLFF. The chain links TRBV11-2 to TRBJ1-4. From germline, CDR1 is SGHAT and CDR2 FQNNGV. CDR3 length equals 15 residues.

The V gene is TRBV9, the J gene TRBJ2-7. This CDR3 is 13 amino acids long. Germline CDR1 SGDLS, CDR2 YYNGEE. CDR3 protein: CASSVSRASEQYF.

The CDR3 reads CASSQAGVRRDTQYF. The chain joins TRBV4-3 to TRBJ2-3; with no DNA, the TCRdb D assignment of TRBD2 cannot be verified. Germline lookup yields CDR1 LGHNA and CDR2 YSLEER. This CDR3 has 15 amino acids.

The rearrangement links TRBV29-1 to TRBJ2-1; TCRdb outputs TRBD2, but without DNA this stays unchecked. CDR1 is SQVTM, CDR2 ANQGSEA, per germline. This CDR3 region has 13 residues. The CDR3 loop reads CSVFWRADNEQFF.

CDR3 sequence: CASSKAPLTSGNYWETQYF. The chain is built from TRBV21-1 and TRBJ2-5; there is no DNA to check the TCRdb D call of TRBD2. TRBV21-1 is given as a pseudogene. The CDR3 is 19 residues long.

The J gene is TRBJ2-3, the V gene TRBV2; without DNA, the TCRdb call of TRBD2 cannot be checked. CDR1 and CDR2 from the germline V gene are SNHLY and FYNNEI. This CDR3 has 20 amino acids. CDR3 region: CASSEDYTRTSGAITDTQYF.

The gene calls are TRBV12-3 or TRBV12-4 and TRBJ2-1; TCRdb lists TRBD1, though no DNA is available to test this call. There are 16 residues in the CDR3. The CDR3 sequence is CASSPGTGGLYNEQFF.

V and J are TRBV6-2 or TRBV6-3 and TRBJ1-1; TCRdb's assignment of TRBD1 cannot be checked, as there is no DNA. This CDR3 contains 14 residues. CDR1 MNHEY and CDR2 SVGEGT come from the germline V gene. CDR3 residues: CASSLQGFQAEAFF.

CDR3 sequence reads: CASSFGGGYTF. The rearrangement uses TRBV12-3 or TRBV12-4 and TRBJ1-2. This CDR3 has 11 residues.

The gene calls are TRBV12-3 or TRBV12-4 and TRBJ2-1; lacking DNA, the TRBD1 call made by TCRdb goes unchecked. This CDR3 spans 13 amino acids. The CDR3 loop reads CASSLVSPREQFF.

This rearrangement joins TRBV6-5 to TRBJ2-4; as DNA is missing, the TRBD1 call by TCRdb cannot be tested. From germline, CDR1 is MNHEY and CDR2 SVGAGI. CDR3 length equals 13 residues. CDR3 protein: CASSYGQGNIQYF.

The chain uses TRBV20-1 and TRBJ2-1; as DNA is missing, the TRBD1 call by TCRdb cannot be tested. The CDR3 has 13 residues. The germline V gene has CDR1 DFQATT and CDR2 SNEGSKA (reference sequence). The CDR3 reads CSAFGGPYNEQFF.

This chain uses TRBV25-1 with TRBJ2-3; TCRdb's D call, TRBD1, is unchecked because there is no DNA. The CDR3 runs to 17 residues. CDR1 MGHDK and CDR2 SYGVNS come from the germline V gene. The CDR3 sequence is CASSEFIRGGTTDTQYF.

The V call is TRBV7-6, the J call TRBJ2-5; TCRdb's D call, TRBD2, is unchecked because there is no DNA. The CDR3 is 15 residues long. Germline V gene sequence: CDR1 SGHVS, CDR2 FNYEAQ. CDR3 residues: CASSLVGRAGETQYF.

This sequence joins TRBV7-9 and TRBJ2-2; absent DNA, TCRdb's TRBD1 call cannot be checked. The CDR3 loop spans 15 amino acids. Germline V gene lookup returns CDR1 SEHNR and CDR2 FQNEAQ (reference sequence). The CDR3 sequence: CASSSGQGNTGELFF.

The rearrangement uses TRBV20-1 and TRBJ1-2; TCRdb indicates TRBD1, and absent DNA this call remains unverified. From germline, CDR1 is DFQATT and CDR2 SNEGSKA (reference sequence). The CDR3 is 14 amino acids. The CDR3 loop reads CSAPGTGVNYGYTF.